What follows are 13 T cell receptor beta chains derived from one specimen sequenced in a study of T cells in Graves' hyperthyroidism and ophthalmopathy. RNA transcripts gave rise to amplified TCR beta CDR3 regions. First-round RT-PCR targeting the TCR CDR3 was performed with the HTBI primer set. TCRdb re-analysed the multiplex PCR reads in MiXCR, keeping a single row per CDR3 protein. The sample contains hundreds of thousands of distinct CDR3 sequences, 14% to 15% of which appear only once. Input material: blood. The receptors originated from a man aged 18 to 29 with Graves' ophthalmopathy.

In its sample, this clonotype was seen many times. This chain links TRBV7-2 with TRBJ2-7, with TRBD2 matching 9 bases. The J segment lost 7 bases and the V segment lost 2 bases, leaving 9 bases of the junction unmatched. The germline CDR1 and CDR2 sequences are SGHTA and FQGNSA. CDR3 size: 15 residues. The CDR3 sequence: CASSLRRASGVEQYF. The CDR3 nucleotides are TGTGCCAGCAGCTTAAGGAGGGCTAGCGGGGTAGAGCAGTACTTC. The full variable domain, its missing parts supplied by reference TRBV7-2 and TRBJ2-7, is GAGVSQSPSNKVTEKGKDVELRCDPISGHTALYWYRQSLGQGLEFLIYFQGNSAPDKSGLPSDRFSAERTGGSVSTLTIQRTQQEDSAVYLCASSLRRASGVEQYFGPGTRLTVT.

This clonotype has a count of ten or more. The V and J genes are TRBV5-1 and TRBJ2-1; 8 bases are shared with TRBD2. The CDR3 consists of 14 residues. J gave up 8 bases and V 6 bases, and 10 bases lay outside the gene matches. The germline V gene has CDR1 SGHRS and CDR2 YFSETQ. CDR3 DNA: TGCGCCAGCACCCTGGGAGCGGGAGACCATGAGCAGTTCTTC. As protein: CASTLGAGDHEQFF.

In the case of this clonotype: This sequence may be a read error, since a much larger clone differs from it by one base. This CDR3 fails to terminate in the conserved phenylalanine or tryptophan, so it likely reflects a read error. The V gene is TRBV20-1, the J gene TRBJ2-7; D is tentatively TRBD1 or TRBD2 (5 bases each). Trimming stripped 4 bases from V and 7 bases from J, with 11 bases between. The CDR3 is 11 residues long. Germline-derived CDR1 and CDR2 are DFQATT and SNEGSKA (reference sequence). The CDR3 nucleotides read TGCAGTGCTAATTGGGGACCTGAGCAGTACCTC. Protein: CSANWGPEQYL.

This clonotype appeared a few times. The rearrangement joins TRBV18 to TRBJ2-7, with 7 bases lining up with TRBD1. Germline-derived CDR1 and CDR2 are KGHSH and LQKENI. The CDR3 covers 13 residues. The ends lost 6 bases at V and 7 bases at J; junction bases unmatched: 9. The CDR3 coding sequence is TGTGCCAGCTCCCCCGGGACAGTAGGAGAGCAGTACTTC. As protein: CASSPGTVGEQYF.

On this clonotype: A much bigger clone sits one base away, suggesting this may be a read error. This chain connects TRBV6-1 to TRBJ2-3; D may be TRBD1 (6 bases). Trimming took 5 bases from V and 2 from J, leaving 14 bases between them. The CDR3 sequence is 15 residues long. From germline, CDR1 is MNHNS and CDR2 SASEGT. The CDR3 here is CASSHWGRSTDTQYF. CDR3 nucleotide sequence: TGTGCCAGCAGTCATTGGGGGCGATCCACAGATACGCAGTATTTT.

This chain joins TRBV19 and TRBJ2-7; a weak D match, TRBD1 (7 bases). The CDR3 runs to 15 residues. Germline V CDR1 and CDR2: LNHDA, SQIVND (reference sequence). V was pared by 5 bases and J by 2 bases, with 16 bases between. DNA for the CDR3: TGTGCCAGTAGTCTGGCAGGGGGGCACACCTACGAGCAGTACTTC. Translation gives CASSLAGGHTYEQYF.

This clonotype was picked up a small number of times. This chain joins TRBV24-1 and TRBJ1-4, with 8 bases aligning to TRBD1. Germline V gene data show CDR1 as KGHDR and CDR2 as SFDVKD. With 4 bases clipped from V and 8 bases from J, the junction kept 8 bases outside the gene matches. The CDR3 extends over 15 amino acids. The CDR3 protein is CATSDTGGGEEKLFF. The DNA of the CDR3 is TGTGCCACCAGTGACACAGGGGGTGGCGAGGAAAAACTGTTTTTT.

This clonotype has a single count. A much larger clone sits a single nucleotide away, making a read error possible. CDR3 in DNA: TGTGCCTGGGCCGGGACTAGCGGGAGAGGGCCTTACAATGGGCAGTTCTTC. Translation: CAWAGTSGRGPYNGQFF. This chain joins TRBV30 and TRBJ2-1; 14 bases are shared with TRBD2. The CDR3 is 17 residues long. In germline, CDR1 is GTSNPN, CDR2 SVGIG (reference sequence).

This clonotype has just a few counts. The J gene is TRBJ2-1, the V gene TRBV30, with 9 bases fitting TRBD2. From germline, CDR1 is GTSNPN and CDR2 SVGIG (reference sequence). The CDR3 is made up of 11 amino acids. This chain's CDR3 is CWGTSQNEQFF. CDR3 DNA sequence: TGTTGGGGGACTAGCCAAAATGAGCAGTTCTTC.

This clonotype was detected only a few times. This chain links TRBV2 with TRBJ2-3, with 13 nucleotides matching TRBD2. V lost 6 bases to trimming and J lost 0 bases; unmatched junction nucleotides: 6. The CDR3 consists of 17 residues. Germline V CDR1 and CDR2: SNHLY, FYNNEI. CDR3 amino acids: CASSIGLAGDSTDTQYF. CDR3 nucleotide sequence: TGTGCCAGCAGCATCGGACTAGCGGGGGATAGCACAGATACGCAGTATTTT. The complete variable domain, with remaining parts taken from reference TRBV2 and TRBJ2-3, reads EPEVTQTPSHQVTQMGQEVILRCVPISNHLYFYWYRQILGQKVEFLVSFYNNEISEKSEIFDDQFSVERPDGSNFTLKIRSTKLEDSAMYFCASSIGLAGDSTDTQYFGPGTRLTVL.

This clonotype was recorded at least ten times. This chain links TRBV3-1 with TRBJ2-5; D possibly corresponds to TRBD1 (6 bases). This CDR3 comprises 14 residues. The V gene lost 4 bases and the J gene lost 9 bases, with 18 bases spanning the gap. Germline CDR1 and CDR2: LGHDT and YNNKEL (reference sequence). The CDR3 DNA sequence: TGTGCCAGCAGCCGCAAGGGGACACCCGGGGCCCAGTACTTC. Protein sequence: CASSRKGTPGAQYF.

The chain combines TRBV10-2 with TRBJ2-5; maybe TRBD2 (5 bases). Trimming pared 4 bases from V and 4 bases from J, leaving 10 bases between. Per the germline V gene, CDR1 is WSHSY and CDR2 is SAAADI. The CDR3 extends over 13 amino acids. The DNA for the CDR3 is TGCGCCAGCAGTGGAGCGGACTTAGAGACCCAGTACTTC. It translates to CASSGADLETQYF.

For this clonotype: Just one base apart from a much larger clone, this may be a read error. The chain links TRBV3-1 to TRBJ2-7, with TRBD2 matching 11 bases. The end of the DNA is better explained by TRBJ2-1, so the J call may be wrong. The CDR3 spans 15 residues. Germline loops: CDR1 LGHDT, CDR2 YNNKEL (reference sequence). CDR3 region: CASSQDVAGGYEQFF. The CDR3 DNA follows: TGTGCCAGCAGCCAAGATGTAGCGGGGGGGTACGAGCAGTTCTTC.